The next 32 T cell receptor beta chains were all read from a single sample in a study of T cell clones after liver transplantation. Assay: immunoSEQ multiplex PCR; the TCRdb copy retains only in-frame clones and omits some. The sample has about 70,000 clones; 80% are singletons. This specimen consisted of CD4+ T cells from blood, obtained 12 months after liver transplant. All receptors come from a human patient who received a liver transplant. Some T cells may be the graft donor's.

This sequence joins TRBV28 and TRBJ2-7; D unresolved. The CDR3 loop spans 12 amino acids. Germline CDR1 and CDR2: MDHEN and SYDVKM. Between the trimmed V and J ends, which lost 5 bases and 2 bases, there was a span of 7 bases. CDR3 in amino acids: CASSEGTYEQYF. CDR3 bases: TGTGCCAGCAGTGAAGGGACCTACGAGCAGTACTTC.

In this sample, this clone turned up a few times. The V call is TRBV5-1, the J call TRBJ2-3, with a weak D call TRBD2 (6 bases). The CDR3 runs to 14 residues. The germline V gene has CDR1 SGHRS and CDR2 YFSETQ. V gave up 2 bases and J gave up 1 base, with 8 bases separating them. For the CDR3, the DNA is TGCGCCAGCAGCTTCTTAGCGGGCACAGATACGCAGTATTTT. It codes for CASSFLAGTDTQYF.

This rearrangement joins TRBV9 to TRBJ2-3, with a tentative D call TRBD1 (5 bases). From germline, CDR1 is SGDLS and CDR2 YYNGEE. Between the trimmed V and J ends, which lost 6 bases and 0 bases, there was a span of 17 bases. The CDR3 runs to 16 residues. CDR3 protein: CASTPGGRASTDTQYF. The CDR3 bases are TGTGCCAGCACCCCTGGTGGCAGGGCGAGCACAGATACGCAGTATTTT.

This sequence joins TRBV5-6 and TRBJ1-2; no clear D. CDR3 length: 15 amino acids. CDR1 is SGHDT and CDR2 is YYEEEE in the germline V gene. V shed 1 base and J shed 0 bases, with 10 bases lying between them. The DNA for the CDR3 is TGTGCCAGCAGCTTGCGGCAGACATCTAACTATGGCTACACCTTC. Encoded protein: CASSLRQTSNYGYTF.

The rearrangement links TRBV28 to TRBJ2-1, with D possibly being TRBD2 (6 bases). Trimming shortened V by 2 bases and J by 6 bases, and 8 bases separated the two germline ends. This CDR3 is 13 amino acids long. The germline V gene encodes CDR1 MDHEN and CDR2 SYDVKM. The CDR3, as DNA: TGTGCCAGCAGTTTAACCGGGGGCAATGAGCAGTTCTTC. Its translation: CASSLTGGNEQFF.

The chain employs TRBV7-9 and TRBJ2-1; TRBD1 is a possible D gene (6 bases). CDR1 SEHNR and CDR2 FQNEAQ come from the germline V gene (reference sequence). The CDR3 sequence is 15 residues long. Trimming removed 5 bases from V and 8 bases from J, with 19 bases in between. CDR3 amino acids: CASSHNRVKHHEQFF. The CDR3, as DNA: TGTGCCAGCAGCCATAACAGGGTAAAACACCATGAGCAGTTCTTC.

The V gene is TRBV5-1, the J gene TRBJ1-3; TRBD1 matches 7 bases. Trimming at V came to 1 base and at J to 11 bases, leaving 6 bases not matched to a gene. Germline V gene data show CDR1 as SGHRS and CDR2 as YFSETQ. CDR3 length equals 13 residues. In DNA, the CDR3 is TGCGCCAGCAGCTTGTTAGGGGGCGCCGCCATATATTTT. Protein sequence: CASSLLGGAAIYF.

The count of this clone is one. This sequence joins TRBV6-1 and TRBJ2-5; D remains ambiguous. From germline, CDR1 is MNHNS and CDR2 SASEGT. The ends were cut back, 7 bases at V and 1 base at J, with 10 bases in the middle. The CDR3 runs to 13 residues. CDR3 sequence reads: CASKRGSQETQYF. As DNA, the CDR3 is TGTGCCAGCAAGCGAGGATCCCAAGAGACCCAGTACTTC.

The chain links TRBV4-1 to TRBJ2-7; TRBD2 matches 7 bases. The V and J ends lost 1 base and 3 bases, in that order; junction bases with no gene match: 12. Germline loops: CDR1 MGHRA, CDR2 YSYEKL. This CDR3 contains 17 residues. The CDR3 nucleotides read TGCGCCAGCAGCCAAGGCGTCCATCTAGCGGCATACTACGAGCAGTACTTC. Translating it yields CASSQGVHLAAYYEQYF.

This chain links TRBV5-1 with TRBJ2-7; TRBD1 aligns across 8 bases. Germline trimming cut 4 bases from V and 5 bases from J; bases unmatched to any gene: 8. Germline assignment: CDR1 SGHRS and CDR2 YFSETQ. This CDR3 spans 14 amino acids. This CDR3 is CASSPRTGSNEQYF. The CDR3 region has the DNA TGCGCCAGCAGCCCAAGGACAGGGTCGAACGAGCAGTACTTC.

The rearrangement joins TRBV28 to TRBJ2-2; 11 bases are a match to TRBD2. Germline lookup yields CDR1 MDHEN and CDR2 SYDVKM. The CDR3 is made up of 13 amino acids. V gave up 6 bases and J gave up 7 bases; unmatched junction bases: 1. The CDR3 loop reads CASRGLAVGELFF. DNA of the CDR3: TGTGCCAGCAGGGGACTAGCGGTCGGGGAGCTGTTTTTT.

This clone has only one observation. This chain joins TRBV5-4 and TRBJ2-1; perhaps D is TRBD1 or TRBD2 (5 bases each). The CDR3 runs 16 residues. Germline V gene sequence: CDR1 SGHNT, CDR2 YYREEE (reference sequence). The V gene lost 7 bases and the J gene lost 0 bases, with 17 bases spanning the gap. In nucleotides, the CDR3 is TGTGCCAGCCGTCCCGGGACCCGGAGCTCCTACAATGAGCAGTTCTTC. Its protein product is CASRPGTRSSYNEQFF. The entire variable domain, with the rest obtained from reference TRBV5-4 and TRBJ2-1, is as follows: ETGVTQSPTHLIKTRGQQVTLRCSSQSGHNTVSWYQQALGQGPQFIFQYYREEENGRGNFPPRFSGLQFPNYSSELNVNALELDDSALYLCASRPGTRSSYNEQFFGPGTRLTVL.

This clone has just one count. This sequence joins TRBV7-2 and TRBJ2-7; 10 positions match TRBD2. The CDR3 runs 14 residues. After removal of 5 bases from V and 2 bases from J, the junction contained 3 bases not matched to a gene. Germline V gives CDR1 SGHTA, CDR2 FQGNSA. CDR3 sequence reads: CASSPGLAAYEQYF. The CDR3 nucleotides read TGTGCCAGCAGCCCAGGACTAGCGGCCTACGAGCAGTACTTC.

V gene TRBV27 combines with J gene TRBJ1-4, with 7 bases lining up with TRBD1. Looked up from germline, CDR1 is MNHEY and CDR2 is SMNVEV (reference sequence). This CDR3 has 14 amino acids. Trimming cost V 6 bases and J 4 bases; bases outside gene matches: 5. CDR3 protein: CASRWDSFNEKLFF. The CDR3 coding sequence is TGTGCCAGCAGATGGGACAGCTTTAATGAAAAACTGTTTTTT.

In DNA form, the CDR3 reads TGTGCCAGCAGGACTAGCGGGGCAACCGGGGAGCTGTTTTTT. Residues: CASRTSGATGELFF. The rearrangement uses TRBV6-6 and TRBJ2-2; 11 nucleotides match TRBD2. CDR3 length: 14 residues. Germline V gene lookup returns CDR1 MNHNY and CDR2 SVGAGI (reference sequence). V lost 6 bases to trimming and J lost 5 bases; unmatched junction nucleotides: 2.

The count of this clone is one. In DNA, the CDR3 is TGTGCCAGCAGCTTAGGTTTGCCCGCGGAATCCTACGAGCAGTACTTC. Amino acids: CASSLGLPAESYEQYF. The chain joins TRBV11-2 to TRBJ2-7, with D unclear. V was pared by 1 base and J by 1 base, with 14 bases between. The germline V gene has CDR1 SGHAT and CDR2 FQNNGV. This CDR3 is built from 16 residues. Using reference TRBV11-2 and TRBJ2-7 for the parts outside the CDR3, the full variable domain is EAGVAQSPRYKIIEKRQSVAFWCNPISGHATLYWYQQILGQGPKLLIQFQNNGVVDDSQLPKDRFSAERLKGVDSTLKIQPAKLEDSAVYLCASSLGLPAESYEQYFGPGTRLTVT.

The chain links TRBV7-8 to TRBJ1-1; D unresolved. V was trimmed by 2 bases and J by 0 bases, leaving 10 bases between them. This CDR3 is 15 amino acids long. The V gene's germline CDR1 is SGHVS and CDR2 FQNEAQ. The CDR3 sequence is CASSLLARLNTEAFF. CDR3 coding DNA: TGTGCCAGCAGCTTATTGGCCCGCCTGAACACTGAAGCTTTCTTT.

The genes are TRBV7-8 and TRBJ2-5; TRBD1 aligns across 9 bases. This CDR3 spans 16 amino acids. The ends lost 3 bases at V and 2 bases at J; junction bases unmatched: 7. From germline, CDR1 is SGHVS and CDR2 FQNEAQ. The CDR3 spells CASSFSLGQGQETQYF. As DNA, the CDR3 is TGTGCCAGCAGCTTCTCCCTTGGACAGGGGCAAGAGACCCAGTACTTC.

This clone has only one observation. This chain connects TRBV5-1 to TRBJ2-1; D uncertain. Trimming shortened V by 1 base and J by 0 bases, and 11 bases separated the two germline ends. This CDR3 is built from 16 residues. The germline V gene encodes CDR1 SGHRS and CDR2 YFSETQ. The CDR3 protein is CASSLRSASSYNEQFF. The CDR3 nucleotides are TGCGCCAGCAGCTTGCGGAGCGCGAGCTCCTACAATGAGCAGTTCTTC.

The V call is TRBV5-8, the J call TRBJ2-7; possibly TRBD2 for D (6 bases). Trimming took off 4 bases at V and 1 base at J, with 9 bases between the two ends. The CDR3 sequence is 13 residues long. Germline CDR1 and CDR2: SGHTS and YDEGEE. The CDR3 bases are TGTGCCAGCAGCCCGGGACTTTCCTACGAGCAGTACTTC. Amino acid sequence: CASSPGLSYEQYF.

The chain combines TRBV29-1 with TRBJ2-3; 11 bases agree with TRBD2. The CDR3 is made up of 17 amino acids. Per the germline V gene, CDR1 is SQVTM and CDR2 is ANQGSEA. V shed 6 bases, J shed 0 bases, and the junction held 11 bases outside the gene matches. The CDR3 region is CSVINPIAGGSTDTQYF. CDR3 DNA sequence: TGCAGCGTCATAAACCCCATAGCGGGAGGGAGCACAGATACGCAGTATTTT.

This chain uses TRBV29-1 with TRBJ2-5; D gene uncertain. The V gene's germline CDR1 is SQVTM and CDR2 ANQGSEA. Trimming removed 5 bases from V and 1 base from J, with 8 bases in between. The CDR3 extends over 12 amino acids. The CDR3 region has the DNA TGCAGCGTTATGTGGGCCCAAGAGACCCAGTACTTC. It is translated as CSVMWAQETQYF.

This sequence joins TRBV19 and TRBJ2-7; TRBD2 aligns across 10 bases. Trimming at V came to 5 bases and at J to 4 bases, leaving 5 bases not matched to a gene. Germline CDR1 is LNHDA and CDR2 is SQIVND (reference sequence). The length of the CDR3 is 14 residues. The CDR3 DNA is TGTGCCAGTAGTCTATTAGCGGGAGGTTACGAGCAGTACTTC. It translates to CASSLLAGGYEQYF.

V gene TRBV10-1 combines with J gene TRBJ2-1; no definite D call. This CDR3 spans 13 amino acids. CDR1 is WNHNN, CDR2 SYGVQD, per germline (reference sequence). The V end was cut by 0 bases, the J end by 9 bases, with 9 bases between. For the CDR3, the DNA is TGCGCCAGCAGTGAGTCGAACCAGCGTGAGCAGTTCTTC. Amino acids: CASSESNQREQFF.

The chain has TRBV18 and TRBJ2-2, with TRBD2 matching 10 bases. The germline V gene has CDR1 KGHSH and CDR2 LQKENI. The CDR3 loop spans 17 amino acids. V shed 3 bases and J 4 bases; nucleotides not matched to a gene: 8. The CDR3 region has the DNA TGTGCCAGCTCACCGTTCATCCGGACTAGCGGCACCGGGGAGCTGTTTTTT. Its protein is CASSPFIRTSGTGELFF.

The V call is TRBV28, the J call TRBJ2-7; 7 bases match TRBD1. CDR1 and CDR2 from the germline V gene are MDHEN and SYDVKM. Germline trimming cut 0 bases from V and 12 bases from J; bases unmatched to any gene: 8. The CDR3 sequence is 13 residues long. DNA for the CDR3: TGTGCCAGCAGTTTATGGACAGGGCGTAAATTGTACTTC. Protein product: CASSLWTGRKLYF.

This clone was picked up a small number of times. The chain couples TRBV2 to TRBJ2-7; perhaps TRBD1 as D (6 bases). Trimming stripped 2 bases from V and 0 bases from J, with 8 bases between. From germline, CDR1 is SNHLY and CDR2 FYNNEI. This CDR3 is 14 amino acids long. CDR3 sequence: CASSENRDSYEQYF. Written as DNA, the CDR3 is TGTGCCAGCAGTGAAAACAGGGACTCCTACGAGCAGTACTTC.

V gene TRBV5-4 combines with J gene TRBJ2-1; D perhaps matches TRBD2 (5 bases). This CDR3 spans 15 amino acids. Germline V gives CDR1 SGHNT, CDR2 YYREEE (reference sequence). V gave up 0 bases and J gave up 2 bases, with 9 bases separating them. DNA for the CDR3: TGTGCCAGCAGCTTGGGAGGGCCCGCCTACAATGAGCAGTTCTTC. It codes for CASSLGGPAYNEQFF.

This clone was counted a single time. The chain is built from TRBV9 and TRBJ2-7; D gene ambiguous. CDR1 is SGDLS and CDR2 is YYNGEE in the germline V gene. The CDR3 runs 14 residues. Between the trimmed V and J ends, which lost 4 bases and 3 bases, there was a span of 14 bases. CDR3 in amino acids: CASSPRDTYYEQYF. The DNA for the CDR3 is TGTGCCAGCAGCCCCCGAGACACTTACTACGAGCAGTACTTC.

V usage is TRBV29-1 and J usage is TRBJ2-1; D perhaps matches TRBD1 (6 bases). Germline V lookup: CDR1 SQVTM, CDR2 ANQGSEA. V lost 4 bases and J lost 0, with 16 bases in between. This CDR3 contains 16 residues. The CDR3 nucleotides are TGCAGCGTTGGGGCGGACAGTTTCACCTCCTACAATGAGCAGTTCTTC. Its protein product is CSVGADSFTSYNEQFF.

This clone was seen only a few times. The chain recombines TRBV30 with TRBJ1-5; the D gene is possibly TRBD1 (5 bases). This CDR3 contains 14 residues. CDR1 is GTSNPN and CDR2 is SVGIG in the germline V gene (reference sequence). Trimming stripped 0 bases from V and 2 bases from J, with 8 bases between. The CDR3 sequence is CAWSVAGGNQPQHF. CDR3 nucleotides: TGTGCCTGGAGTGTAGCGGGGGGCAATCAGCCCCAGCATTTT.

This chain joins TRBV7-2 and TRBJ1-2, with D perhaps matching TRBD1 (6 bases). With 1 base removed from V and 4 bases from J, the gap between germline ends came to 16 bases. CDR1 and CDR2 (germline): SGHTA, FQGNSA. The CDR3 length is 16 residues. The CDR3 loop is CASSLGSTGGPYGYTF. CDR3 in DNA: TGTGCCAGCAGCTTAGGGTCGACAGGCGGACCCTATGGCTACACCTTC.